This T cell receptor (beta chain) was found in a study of T cells after yellow fever vaccination. Regarding the study as a whole: Weaker, the secondary response had a peak occurring faster, on day 5 versus 15. Primary-vaccination clones mostly resurfaced post-booster (more than 95% CD4, around 88% CD8).

This clonotype has ten or more counts. The antigen remains unidentified. From the 5' RACE reads, TCRdb called clonotypes with MiXCR, one entry per CDR3 protein. The sample yields hundreds of thousands of distinct CDR3 sequences, less than 4.5% seen once. The CDR3 extends over 16 amino acids. The V gene end was trimmed by 3 bases and the J gene end by 2 bases; junction bases not matched to a gene: 6. This TCR came from a man between 18 and 29 years old who received the YFV17D yellow fever vaccine. This specimen was PBMCs, taken on the day of the yellow fever booster vaccination. The chain links TRBV12-3 or TRBV12-4 to TRBJ2-5; 10 bases fit TRBD2. CDR3 residues: CASSFGLAGVQETQYF. The CDR3 nucleotides are TGTGCCAGCAGTTTCGGGCTAGCGGGGGTTCAAGAGACCCAGTACTTC.